The next 6 T cell receptor beta chains were all read from a single sample in a study of T cells in Graves' hyperthyroidism and ophthalmopathy. RNA transcripts gave rise to amplified TCR beta CDR3 regions. A first-round RT-PCR of the TCR CDR3 used the HTBI primer set. TCRdb independently ran MiXCR on the multiplex PCR reads; one entry per CDR3 protein. Of around 350,000 distinct CDR3 sequences listed, over 10% are singletons. Sequencing was performed on blood. These receptors came from a woman aged 18 to 35 with Graves' hyperthyroidism.

This clonotype occurred many times. The chain joins TRBV5-1 to TRBJ1-2; 8 bases are shared with TRBD1. Looked up from germline, CDR1 is SGHRS and CDR2 is YFSETQ. J was trimmed by 3 bases and V by 4 bases; bases with no gene match: 5. CDR3 length: 14 amino acids. The CDR3 DNA is TGCGCCAGCAGCAGTGAGACAGGGGACTATGGCTACACCTTC. As protein: CASSSETGDYGYTF.

This clonotype was seen repeatedly, ten times or more. The chain has TRBV18 and TRBJ2-3, with 7 bases fitting TRBD1. The germline gives CDR1 KGHSH, CDR2 LQKENI. The length of the CDR3 is 15 residues. The J segment lost 1 base and the V segment lost 3 bases, leaving 4 bases of the junction unmatched. The CDR3 coding sequence is TGTGCCAGCTCACCGCGACAGGGCGGCACAGATACGCAGTATTTT. This translates into CASSPRQGGTDTQYF. The full variable domain, rest sourced from reference TRBV18 and TRBJ2-3, is NAGVMQNPRHLVRRRGQEARLRCSPMKGHSHVYWYRQLPEEGLKFMVYLQKENIIDESGMPKERFSAEFPKEGPSILRIQQVVRGDSAAYFCASSPRQGGTDTQYFGPGTRLTVL.

This clonotype has a count of ten or more. The chain links TRBV24-1 to TRBJ2-1; D is uncertain. Trimming removed 4 bases at V and 6 bases at J, with 12 bases between. This CDR3 spans 14 amino acids. The germline V gene has CDR1 KGHDR and CDR2 SFDVKD. The CDR3 loop reads CATSDSWIINEQFF. CDR3 coding DNA: TGTGCCACCAGTGACTCCTGGATCATCAATGAGCAGTTCTTC.

This clonotype was observed at least ten times. The chain employs TRBV27 and TRBJ1-2, with TRBD1 matching 8 bases. This CDR3 has 15 residues. CDR1 is MNHEY, CDR2 SMNVEV, per germline (reference sequence). J gave up 4 bases and V 0 bases, and 4 bases lay outside the gene matches. The CDR3: CASSLSPDRAYGYTF. CDR3 sequence (DNA): TGTGCCAGCAGTTTATCGCCGGACAGGGCCTATGGCTACACCTTC.

V gene TRBV5-4 combines with J gene TRBJ1-1; 7 nucleotides match TRBD1. The CDR3 runs 14 residues. J lost 6 bases, V lost 4 bases, and 9 bases had no gene match. The germline V gene has CDR1 SGHNT and CDR2 YYREEE (reference sequence). The CDR3 DNA is TGTGCCAGCAGCCCTAGACAGGGAGCGGCTGAAGCTTTCTTT. Translating it yields CASSPRQGAAEAFF. The full variable domain, rest sourced from reference TRBV5-4 and TRBJ1-1, is ETGVTQSPTHLIKTRGQQVTLRCSSQSGHNTVSWYQQALGQGPQFIFQYYREEENGRGNFPPRFSGLQFPNYSSELNVNALELDDSALYLCASSPRQGAAEAFFGQGTRLTVV.

This clonotype was seen repeatedly, ten times or more. The chain has TRBV2 and TRBJ1-3; D is unclear. CDR3 length: 15 amino acids. The V gene lost 6 bases and the J gene lost 1 base, with 13 bases spanning the gap. The germline gives CDR1 SNHLY, CDR2 FYNNEI. The CDR3 spells CASRPPLRSGNTIYF. The CDR3 DNA reads as TGTGCCAGCAGACCCCCCCTGAGATCTGGAAACACCATATATTTT. The full variable domain, completed using reference TRBV2 and TRBJ1-3, is EPEVTQTPSHQVTQMGQEVILRCVPISNHLYFYWYRQILGQKVEFLVSFYNNEISEKSEIFDDQFSVERPDGSNFTLKIRSTKLEDSAMYFCASRPPLRSGNTIYFGEGSWLTVV.